This entry concerns a single TCR beta chain. The antigen remains unidentified. This CDR3 comprises 14 residues. V lost 4 bases, J lost 5 bases, and 4 bases stayed unmatched. Germline V gene sequence: CDR1 LGHNA, CDR2 YNFKEQ. Produced via immunoSEQ multiplex PCR; TCRdb's table is partial and in-frame only. The repertoire holds 140,000 to 150,000 clones, with over 75% as singletons. The data derive from a study of T cell responses to AZD1222 COVID-19 vaccine. Overall study findings and caveats: Donors were mostly white British, more females; clonal diversity possibly underestimated.

This chain joins TRBV4-2 and TRBJ1-4; 7 positions match TRBD1. Sequencing used peripheral blood, obtained 28 days after the second dose of the MenACWY control vaccine. The clonotype was recovered from an adult who received the MenACWY meningococcal vaccine as a control. The CDR3 DNA reads as TGTGCCAGCAGCCTGGGACAGTCCAATGAAAAACTGTTTTTT. This translates into CASSLGQSNEKLFF.